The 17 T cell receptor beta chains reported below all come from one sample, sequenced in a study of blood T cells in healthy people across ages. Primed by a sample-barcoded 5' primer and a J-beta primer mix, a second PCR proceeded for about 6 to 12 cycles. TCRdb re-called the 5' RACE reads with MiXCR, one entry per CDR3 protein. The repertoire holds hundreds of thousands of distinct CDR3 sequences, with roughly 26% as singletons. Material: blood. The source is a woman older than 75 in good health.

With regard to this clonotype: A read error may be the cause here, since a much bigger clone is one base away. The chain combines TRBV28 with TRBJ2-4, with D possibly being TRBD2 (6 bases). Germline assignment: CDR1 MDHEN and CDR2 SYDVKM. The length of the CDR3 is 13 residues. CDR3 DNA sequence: TGTGCCAGCAGTTTATCAGGGAGGAACACTCAGTACTTC. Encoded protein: CASSLSGRNTQYF.

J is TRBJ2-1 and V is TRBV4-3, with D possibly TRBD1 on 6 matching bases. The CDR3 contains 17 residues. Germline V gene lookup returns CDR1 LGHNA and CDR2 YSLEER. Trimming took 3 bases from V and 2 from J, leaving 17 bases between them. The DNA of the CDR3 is TGCGCCAGCAGCCACGGTGGGGGCGGTACCACCTACAATGAGCAGTTCTTC. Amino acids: CASSHGGGGTTYNEQFF.

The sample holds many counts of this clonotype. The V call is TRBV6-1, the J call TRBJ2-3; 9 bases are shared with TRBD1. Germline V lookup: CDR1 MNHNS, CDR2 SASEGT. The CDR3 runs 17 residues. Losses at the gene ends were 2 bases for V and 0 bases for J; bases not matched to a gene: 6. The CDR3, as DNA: TGTGCCAGCAGTGAAAATAGGGGACAGGGCAGCACAGATACGCAGTATTTT. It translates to CASSENRGQGSTDTQYF.

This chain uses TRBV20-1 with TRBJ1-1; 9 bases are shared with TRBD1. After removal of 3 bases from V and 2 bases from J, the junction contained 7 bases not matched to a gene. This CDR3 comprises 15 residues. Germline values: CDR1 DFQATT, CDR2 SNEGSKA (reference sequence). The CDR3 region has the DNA TGCAGTGCTAGCAAGGACAGGGGCATTAACACTGAAGCTTTCTTT. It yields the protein CSASKDRGINTEAFF.

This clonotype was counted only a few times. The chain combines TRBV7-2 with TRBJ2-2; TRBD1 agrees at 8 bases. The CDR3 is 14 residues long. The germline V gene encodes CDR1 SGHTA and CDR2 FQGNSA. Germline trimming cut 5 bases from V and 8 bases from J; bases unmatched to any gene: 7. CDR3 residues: CASSPRTGSGELFF. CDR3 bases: TGTGCCAGCAGCCCCCGGACAGGGTCTGGGGAGCTGTTTTTT. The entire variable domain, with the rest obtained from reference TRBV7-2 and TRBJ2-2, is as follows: GAGVSQSPSNKVTEKGKDVELRCDPISGHTALYWYRQSLGQGLEFLIYFQGNSAPDKSGLPSDRFSAERTGGSVSTLTIQRTQQEDSAVYLCASSPRTGSGELFFGEGSRLTVL.

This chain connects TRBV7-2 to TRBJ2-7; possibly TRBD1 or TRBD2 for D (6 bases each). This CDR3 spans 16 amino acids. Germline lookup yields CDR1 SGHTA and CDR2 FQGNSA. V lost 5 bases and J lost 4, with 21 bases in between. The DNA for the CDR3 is TGTGCCAGCAGCCAAGTAGGGGGACTGACCCGATACGAGCAGTACTTC. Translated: CASSQVGGLTRYEQYF.

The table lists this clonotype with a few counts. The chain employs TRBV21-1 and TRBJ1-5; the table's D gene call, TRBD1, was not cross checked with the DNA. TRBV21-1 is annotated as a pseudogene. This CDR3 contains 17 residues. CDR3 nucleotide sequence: TGTGCCAGCAGCAAAGGGACCTCGGACAGTCAGGGGCAGCCCCAGCATTTT. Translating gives CASSKGTSDSQGQPQHF.

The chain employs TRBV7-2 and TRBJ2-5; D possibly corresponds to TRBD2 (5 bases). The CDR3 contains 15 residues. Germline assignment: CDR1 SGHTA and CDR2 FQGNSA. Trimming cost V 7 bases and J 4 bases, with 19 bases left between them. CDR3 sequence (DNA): TGTGCCAGCACCGCACCGAGCGGCGCCGGAGAGACCCAGTACTTC. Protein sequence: CASTAPSGAGETQYF.

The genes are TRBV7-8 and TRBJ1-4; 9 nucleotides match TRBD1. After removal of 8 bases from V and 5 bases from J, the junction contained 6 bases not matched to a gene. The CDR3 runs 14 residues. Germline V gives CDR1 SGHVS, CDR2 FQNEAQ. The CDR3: CASRPGTGNEKLFF. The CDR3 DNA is TGTGCCAGCCGGCCCGGGACAGGGAATGAAAAACTGTTTTTT. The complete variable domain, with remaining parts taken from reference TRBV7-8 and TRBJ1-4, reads GAGVSQSPRYKVAKRGQDVALRCDPISGHVSLFWYQQALGQGPEFLTYFQNEAQLDKSGLPSDRFFAERPEGSVSTLKIQRTQQEDSAVYLCASRPGTGNEKLFFGSGTQLSVL.

Here the CDR3 reads CASSVGAGTVYGYTF. The CDR3 DNA sequence: TGTGCCAGCAGCGTAGGTGCAGGGACGGTCTATGGCTACACCTTC. V gene TRBV9 combines with J gene TRBJ1-2, with D perhaps matching TRBD1 (5 bases). CDR3 length equals 15 residues. CDR1 is SGDLS and CDR2 is YYNGEE in the germline V gene. V dropped 0 bases and J dropped 4 bases, with 13 bases sitting between them.

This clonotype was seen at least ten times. As DNA, the CDR3 is TGTGCCAGCAGTTACCCGGGGCGATTTAATACCGCAGATACGCAGTATTTT. It is translated as CASSYPGRFNTADTQYF. The chain is built from TRBV6-6 and TRBJ2-3; the D call may be TRBD1 or TRBD2 (5 bases each). Trimming removed 2 bases at V and 4 bases at J, with 19 bases between. This CDR3 spans 17 amino acids. Germline V lookup: CDR1 MNHNY, CDR2 SVGAGI (reference sequence).

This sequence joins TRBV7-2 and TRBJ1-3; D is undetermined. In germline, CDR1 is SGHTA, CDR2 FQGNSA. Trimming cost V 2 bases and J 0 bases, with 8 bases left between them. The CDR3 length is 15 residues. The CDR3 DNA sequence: TGTGCCAGCAGCTTACAGTCAACCTCTGGAAACACCATATATTTT. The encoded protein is CASSLQSTSGNTIYF.

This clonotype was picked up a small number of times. The CDR3 loop reads CAWSVQGGNSPLHF. In nucleotides, the CDR3 is TGTGCCTGGAGTGTACAGGGGGGAAATTCACCCCTCCACTTT. The chain is built from TRBV30 and TRBJ1-6; 8 positions match TRBD1. The CDR3 extends over 14 amino acids. The V segment lost 0 bases and the J segment 7 bases; nucleotides outside the gene matches: 2. Germline CDR1 GTSNPN, CDR2 SVGIG (reference sequence). Combining the CDR3 with reference TRBV30 and TRBJ1-6 gives the whole variable domain SQTIHQWPATLVQPVGSPLSLECTVEGTSNPNLYWYRQAAGRGLQLLFYSVGIGQISSEVPQNLSASRPQDRQFILSSKKLLLSDSGFYLCAWSVQGGNSPLHFGNGTRLTVT.

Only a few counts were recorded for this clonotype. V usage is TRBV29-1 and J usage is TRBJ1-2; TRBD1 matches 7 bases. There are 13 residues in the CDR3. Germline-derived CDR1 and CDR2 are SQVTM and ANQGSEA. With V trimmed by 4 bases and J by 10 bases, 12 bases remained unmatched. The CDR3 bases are TGCAGCGTTGGAGAGACAGGGATATCAGACTACACCTTC. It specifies CSVGETGISDYTF. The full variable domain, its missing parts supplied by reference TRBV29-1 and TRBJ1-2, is SAVISQKPSRDICQRGTSLTIQCQVDSQVTMMFWYRQQPGQSLTLIATANQGSEATYESGFVIDKFPISRPNLTFSTLTVSNMSPEDSSIYLCSVGETGISDYTFGSGTRLTVV.

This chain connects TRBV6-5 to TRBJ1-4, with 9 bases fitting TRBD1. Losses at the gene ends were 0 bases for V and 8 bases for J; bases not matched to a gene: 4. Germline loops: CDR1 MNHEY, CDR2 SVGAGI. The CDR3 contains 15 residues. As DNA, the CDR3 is TGTGCCAGCAGTTACTCACCAGGGACAGGGGAAAAACTGTTTTTT. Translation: CASSYSPGTGEKLFF.

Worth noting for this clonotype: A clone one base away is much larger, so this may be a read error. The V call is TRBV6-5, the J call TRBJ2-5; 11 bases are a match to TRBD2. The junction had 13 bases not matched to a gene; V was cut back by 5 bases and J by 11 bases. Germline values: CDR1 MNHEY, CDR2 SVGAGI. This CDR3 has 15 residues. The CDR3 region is CASSGTSGPYNEQYF. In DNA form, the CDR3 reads TGTGCCAGCAGTGGGACTAGCGGCCCCTACAATGAGCAGTACTTC.

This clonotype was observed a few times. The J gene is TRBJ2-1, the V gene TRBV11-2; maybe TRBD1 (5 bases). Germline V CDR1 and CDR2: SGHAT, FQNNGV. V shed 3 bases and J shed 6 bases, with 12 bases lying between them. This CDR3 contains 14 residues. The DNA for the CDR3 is TGTGCCAGCAGCTTCCCAGGGAAAACCAATGAGCAGTTCTTC. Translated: CASSFPGKTNEQFF.